Each of the 11 T cell receptor beta chains below was sequenced from the same sample in a study of identical twins. One entry per CDR3 protein, called by TCRdb with MiXCR from the 5' RACE reads. The table records 690,000 or so distinct CDR3 sequences, 8.5% to 9.5% of them present only once. These data also featured in a second study, about yellow fever vaccine responses in identical twins.

The sample comprised PBMCs. The receptors were sampled from a woman younger than 30 in good health.

CDR3 DNA: TGTGCCAGCAGCTTGAACCTAGACTCCTACAATGAGCAGTTCTTC. Amino acid sequence: CASSLNLDSYNEQFF. V and J are TRBV5-6 and TRBJ2-1; D remains unclear. The CDR3 contains 15 residues. CDR1 is SGHDT and CDR2 is YYEEEE in the germline V gene. V was trimmed by 1 base and J by 0 bases, leaving 8 bases between them. Looking up the rest from reference TRBV5-6 and TRBJ2-1 gives the full variable domain: DAGVTQSPTHLIKTRGQQVTLRCSPKSGHDTVSWYQQALGQGPQFIFQYYEEEERQRGNFPDRFSGHQFPNYSSELNVNALLLGDSALYLCASSLNLDSYNEQFFGPGTRLTVL.

This clonotype was seen only a few times. The J gene is TRBJ1-2, the V gene TRBV7-9, with TRBD1 as a possible D gene (5 bases). Germline-derived CDR1 and CDR2 are SEHNR and FQNEAQ (reference sequence). The CDR3 sequence is 14 residues long. V dropped 4 bases and J dropped 8 bases, with 17 bases sitting between them. CDR3 loop: CASSSPQGRKGYTF. CDR3 coding DNA: TGTGCCAGCAGCTCTCCCCAGGGACGGAAAGGCTACACCTTC. Looking up the rest from reference TRBV7-9 and TRBJ1-2 gives the full variable domain: DTGVSQNPRHKITKRGQNVTFRCDPISEHNRLYWYRQTLGQGPEFLTYFQNEAQLEKSRLLSDRFSAERPKGSFSTLEIQRTEQGDSAMYLCASSSPQGRKGYTFGSGTRLTVV.

The chain links TRBV5-1 to TRBJ2-1; D might be TRBD2 (7 bases). Trimming took 2 bases from V and 4 from J, leaving 22 bases between them. CDR3 length equals 18 residues. Germline V gene sequence: CDR1 SGHRS, CDR2 YFSETQ. The CDR3 spells CASSFRWGGAGEYNEQFF. The CDR3, as DNA: TGCGCCAGCAGCTTCCGTTGGGGGGGGGCCGGAGAGTACAATGAGCAGTTCTTC. Drawing the rest from reference TRBV5-1 and TRBJ2-1, the complete variable domain is KAGVTQTPRYLIKTRGQQVTLSCSPISGHRSVSWYQQTPGQGLQFLFEYFSETQRNKGNFPGRFSGRQFSNSRSEMNVSTLELGDSALYLCASSFRWGGAGEYNEQFFGPGTRLTVL.

The gene calls are TRBV28 and TRBJ1-5; the match to TRBD1 covers 7 bases. The germline gives CDR1 MDHEN, CDR2 SYDVKM. V lost 6 bases to trimming and J lost 3 bases; unmatched junction nucleotides: 8. The CDR3 is 15 residues long. The CDR3 DNA reads TGTGCCAGCAGCATTACAGGGGCCTACAATCAGCCCCAGCATTTT. Amino acids: CASSITGAYNQPQHF.

This clonotype showed up just once. This rearrangement joins TRBV5-1 to TRBJ2-1; the match to TRBD2 covers 8 bases. CDR1 SGHRS and CDR2 YFSETQ come from the germline V gene. V lost 2 bases, J lost 4 bases, and 5 bases stayed unmatched. The CDR3 loop spans 15 amino acids. The CDR3 region has the DNA TGCGCCAGCAGCTTCCGTAGCGGGACGTACAATGAGCAGTTCTTC. Its translation is CASSFRSGTYNEQFF.

This clonotype was seen a few times. The genes are TRBV6-6 and TRBJ2-2; the D gene is possibly TRBD2 (5 bases). V shed 7 bases and J shed 14 bases, with 17 bases lying between them. The germline CDR1 and CDR2 sequences are MNHNY and SVGAGI (reference sequence). The CDR3 contains 12 residues. Written as DNA, the CDR3 is TGTGCCAGCACCCCGACGGGGATGGACCTGTTTTTT. This encodes CASTPTGMDLFF.

The chain recombines TRBV6-1 with TRBJ2-7; 7 bases line up with TRBD1. Germline CDR1 MNHNS, CDR2 SASEGT. Trimming removed 8 bases from V and 2 bases from J; junction bases left unmatched: 3. The CDR3 is 12 amino acids. The CDR3 reads CASAGTAYEQYF. CDR3 in DNA: TGTGCCAGCGCTGGGACAGCCTACGAGCAGTACTTC.

The DNA of the CDR3 is TGTGCCAGCAGCGGATCGGATACCGGGACAGCCCTCTACAATGAGCAGTTCTTC. This codes for CASSGSDTGTALYNEQFF. The chain employs TRBV7-8 and TRBJ2-1, with 7 nucleotides matching TRBD1. Germline CDR1 reads SGHVS; CDR2 reads FQNEAQ. The CDR3 has 18 amino acids. The junction had 16 bases not matched to a gene; V was cut back by 5 bases and J by 3 bases.

The table lists this clonotype with many counts. This chain joins TRBV10-3 and TRBJ2-2, with D perhaps TRBD1 (5 bases). There are 14 residues in the CDR3. The V gene lost 8 bases and the J gene lost 3 bases, with 13 bases spanning the gap. Germline CDR1 and CDR2: ENHRY and SYGVKD. CDR3 in amino acids: CAISGFGDTGELFF. As DNA, the CDR3 is TGTGCCATCTCAGGGTTTGGAGACACCGGGGAGCTGTTTTTT.

CDR3 residues: CASSPPGQGALVQETQYF. CDR3 coding DNA: TGTGCCAGCAGTCCCCCGGGACAGGGGGCGTTGGTTCAAGAGACCCAGTACTTC. This chain connects TRBV6-1 to TRBJ2-5; 12 bases are a match to TRBD1. V dropped 5 bases and J dropped 2; count of bases not matched to a gene: 12. The CDR3 extends over 18 amino acids. From germline, CDR1 is MNHNS and CDR2 SASEGT.

The chain has TRBV27 and TRBJ2-5; the match to TRBD1 covers 7 bases. Trimming cost V 3 bases and J 4 bases; bases outside gene matches: 8. In germline, CDR1 is MNHEY, CDR2 SMNVEV (reference sequence). This CDR3 comprises 15 residues. CDR3 residues: CASSLVQGVAETQYF. In DNA, the CDR3 is TGTGCCAGCAGTTTGGTCCAGGGGGTCGCAGAGACCCAGTACTTC.